This T cell receptor beta chain appears in the sequencing data of a study of T cell responses to AZD1222 COVID-19 vaccine. CDR3 length equals 18 residues. Germline loops: CDR1 MDHEN, CDR2 SYDVKM. V shed 7 bases, J shed 2 bases, and the junction held 8 bases outside the gene matches. TCRdb keeps only in-frame clones here, not all; method: immunoSEQ multiplex PCR. The sample records about 110,000 clones, under 95% being singletons. Study observations and caveats: A rise in Spike-specific TCR breadth and depth followed two AZD1222 doses. It should be noted that donors were predominantly white British and more often female, and clonal diversity was possibly underestimated. The span of vaccine-associated CD4 TCRs extended across spike, with dominance at 160-218 and 743-854.

Worth noting for this clone: Its antigen is unidentified.

The source was peripheral blood, collected on day 0 of AZD1222 vaccination. The source is an adult in good health. The genes are TRBV28 and TRBJ2-4; 16 bases align to TRBD2. The CDR3 is CASTSGTSGGASKNIQYF. The CDR3 bases are TGTGCCAGCACCTCCGGGACTAGCGGGGGGGCCTCCAAAAACATTCAGTACTTC.